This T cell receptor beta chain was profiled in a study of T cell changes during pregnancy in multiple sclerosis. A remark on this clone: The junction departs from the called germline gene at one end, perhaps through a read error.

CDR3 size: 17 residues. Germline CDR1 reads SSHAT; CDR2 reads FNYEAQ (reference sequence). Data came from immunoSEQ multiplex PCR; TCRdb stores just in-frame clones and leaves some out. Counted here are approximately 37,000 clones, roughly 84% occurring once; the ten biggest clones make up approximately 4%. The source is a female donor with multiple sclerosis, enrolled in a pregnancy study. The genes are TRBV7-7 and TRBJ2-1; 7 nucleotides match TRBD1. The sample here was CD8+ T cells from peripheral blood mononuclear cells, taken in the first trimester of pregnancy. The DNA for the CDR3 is TGTGCTAGCAGCTTTAGACCGACAGGGCCCTCCTACAATGAGCAGTTCTTC. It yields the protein CASSFRPTGPSYNEQFF. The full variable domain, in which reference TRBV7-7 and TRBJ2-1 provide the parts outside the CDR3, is GAGVSQSPRYKVTKRGQDVTLRCDPISSHATLYWYQQALGQGPEFLTYFNYEAQPDKSGLPSDRFSAERPEGSISTLTIQRTEQRDSAMYRCASSFRPTGPSYNEQFFGPGTRLTVL.